These 11 T cell receptor beta chains came from one sample sequenced in a study of control samples from healthy donors and cancer patients. Sequenced by immunoSEQ multiplex PCR; TCRdb stores in-frame clones only, minus some. The sample carries 95,000 to 100,000 clones, roughly 82% recorded once. The sequencing input was blood. These TCRs come from a man in his fifties or sixties in good health.

This clone was recorded a few times. This chain connects TRBV25-1 to TRBJ2-3; TRBD2 aligns across 8 bases. Germline V gene sequence: CDR1 MGHDK, CDR2 SYGVNS. The CDR3 is made up of 14 amino acids. The J segment lost 2 bases and the V segment lost 5 bases, leaving 3 bases of the junction unmatched. CDR3 residues: CASSRAGDTDTQYF. The CDR3, as DNA: TGTGCCAGCAGTAGAGCGGGAGACACAGATACGCAGTATTTT.

The DNA of the CDR3 is TGTGCCAGCAGCGGAAGACGGGGGGCAGCTGGAAACACCATATATTTT. Translated: CASSGRRGAAGNTIYF. The J gene is TRBJ1-3, the V gene TRBV9; tentative D call: TRBD1 (6 bases). This CDR3 region has 16 residues. Trimming stripped 3 bases from V and 2 bases from J, with 15 bases between. CDR1 and CDR2 (germline): SGDLS, YYNGEE.

V is TRBV19 and J is TRBJ2-7, with 8 positions matching TRBD1. The V and J ends lost 6 bases and 2 bases, in that order; junction bases with no gene match: 9. CDR3 length equals 15 residues. Per the germline V gene, CDR1 is LNHDA and CDR2 is SQIVND (reference sequence). The CDR3: CASRTTGQDPYEQYF. CDR3 nucleotide sequence: TGTGCCAGTAGGACTACGGGACAGGATCCCTACGAGCAGTACTTC.

The V and J genes are TRBV5-1 and TRBJ1-1; D is ambiguous. This CDR3 has 14 amino acids. V gave up 4 bases and J gave up 1 base, with 11 bases separating them. Per germline, CDR1 SGHRS and CDR2 YFSETQ. This CDR3 reads CASSREMGNTEAFF. The DNA for the CDR3 is TGCGCCAGCAGCAGAGAAATGGGGAACACTGAAGCTTTCTTT.

The chain combines TRBV19 with TRBJ1-5; tentative D call: TRBD1 (6 bases). The CDR3 spans 15 residues. Germline V gene data show CDR1 as LNHDA and CDR2 as SQIVND (reference sequence). Trimming shortened V by 6 bases and J by 1 base, and 13 bases separated the two germline ends. This chain's CDR3 is CASRTQGPSNQPQHF. The CDR3 DNA is TGTGCCAGTAGAACACAGGGTCCAAGCAATCAGCCCCAGCATTTT.

The chain uses TRBV18 and TRBJ1-1; a weak D match, TRBD1 (5 bases). Trimming shortened V by 5 bases and J by 1 base, and 8 bases separated the two germline ends. This CDR3 has 13 residues. Germline CDR1 reads KGHSH; CDR2 reads LQKENI. In DNA, the CDR3 is TGTGCCAGCTCAGGGGCCCAGAACACTGAAGCTTTCTTT. Protein: CASSGAQNTEAFF.

The J gene is TRBJ1-2, the V gene TRBV5-5; D is unresolved. The V gene lost 5 bases and the J gene lost 0 bases, with 14 bases spanning the gap. Germline values: CDR1 SGHKS, CDR2 YYEKEE (reference sequence). This CDR3 has 15 residues. This CDR3 reads CASRGFEAANYGYTF. The DNA for the CDR3 is TGTGCCAGCAGGGGGTTTGAGGCAGCTAACTATGGCTACACCTTC. The variable domain in full, with the rest retrieved from reference TRBV5-5 and TRBJ1-2, is DAGVTQSPTHLIKTRGQQVTLRCSPISGHKSVSWYQQVLGQGPQFIFQYYEKEERGRGNFPDRFSARQFPNYSSELNVNALLLGDSALYLCASRGFEAANYGYTFGSGTRLTVV.

The chain employs TRBV6-5 and TRBJ1-5, with no clear D. In germline, CDR1 is MNHEY, CDR2 SVGAGI. Deletions cut 4 bases from V and 0 bases from J, with 13 bases between. This CDR3 spans 16 amino acids. The CDR3 region has the DNA TGTGCCAGCAGTTTGACGGCGCCATATAGCAATCAGCCCCAGCATTTT. Translating gives CASSLTAPYSNQPQHF.

This clone was seen once. The rearrangement links TRBV7-6 to TRBJ1-3, with D tentatively TRBD1 (5 bases). With 3 bases removed from V and 13 bases from J, the gap between germline ends came to 19 bases. This CDR3 has 14 amino acids. The germline gives CDR1 SGHVS, CDR2 FNYEAQ. CDR3: CASSLEAGRGGIYF. The CDR3 region has the DNA TGTGCCAGCAGCTTGGAGGCTGGGAGGGGCGGGATATATTTT.

This clone turned up a few times. This rearrangement joins TRBV18 to TRBJ2-1; D gene uncertain. CDR3 size: 13 residues. Germline lookup yields CDR1 KGHSH and CDR2 LQKENI. V gave up 6 bases and J gave up 0 bases, with 6 bases separating them. CDR3 coding DNA: TGTGCCAGCTCCCGTGGCTCCTACAATGAGCAGTTCTTC. Translated: CASSRGSYNEQFF.

The gene calls are TRBV30 and TRBJ1-1; the D gene is possibly TRBD1 (5 bases). This CDR3 comprises 15 residues. Germline V gives CDR1 GTSNPN, CDR2 SVGIG (reference sequence). Trimming pared 2 bases from V and 1 base from J, leaving 14 bases between. CDR3 sequence: CAWSTTDRTNTEAFF. CDR3 coding DNA: TGTGCCTGGAGTACAACCGACAGAACGAACACTGAAGCTTTCTTT.